The 14 T cell receptor beta chains presented below share a single source sample, sequenced in a study of siplizumab effects on memory and regulatory T cells. TCRdb keeps only in-frame clones here, not all; method: immunoSEQ multiplex PCR. The profile shows some 100,000 clones, 75% to 95% of them singletons. Sequenced sample: CD4+ T cells sorted from blood. These receptors all come from a human donor in good health.

The V gene is TRBV5-1, the J gene TRBJ1-2, with 7 nucleotides matching TRBD1. The J segment lost 4 bases and the V segment lost 4 bases, leaving 7 bases of the junction unmatched. The CDR3 runs 14 residues. Per the germline V gene, CDR1 is SGHRS and CDR2 is YFSETQ. CDR3 loop: CASSPGQTAYGYTF. The CDR3 DNA is TGCGCCAGCAGCCCGGGACAGACCGCCTATGGCTACACCTTC.

This sequence joins TRBV19 and TRBJ2-7; TRBD1 agrees at 7 bases. After removal of 5 bases from V and 6 bases from J, the junction contained 13 bases not matched to a gene. Germline V gives CDR1 LNHDA, CDR2 SQIVND (reference sequence). The CDR3 is 15 residues long. The CDR3 here is CASSPSDRYPSEQYF. The CDR3 bases are TGTGCCAGTAGTCCATCGGACAGGTACCCCTCCGAGCAGTACTTC.

The genes are TRBV9 and TRBJ1-4; D gene uncertain. Between the trimmed V and J ends, which lost 4 bases and 0 bases, there was a span of 16 bases. In germline, CDR1 is SGDLS, CDR2 YYNGEE. There are 17 residues in the CDR3. This CDR3 is CASSPGLAQATNEKLFF. The DNA for the CDR3 is TGTGCCAGCAGCCCCGGTCTGGCGCAGGCAACTAATGAAAAACTGTTTTTT.

The chain recombines TRBV19 with TRBJ1-5; D gene unclear. CDR1 and CDR2 (germline): LNHDA, SQIVND (reference sequence). Trimming pared 3 bases from V and 1 base from J, leaving 10 bases between. This CDR3 contains 15 residues. In nucleotides, the CDR3 is TGTGCCAGTAGTATGGATAGGGTGAGCAATCAGCCCCAGCATTTT. Translating gives CASSMDRVSNQPQHF.

This rearrangement joins TRBV6-5 to TRBJ1-2; TRBD1 is a possible D gene (6 bases). Germline V gene sequence: CDR1 MNHEY, CDR2 SVGAGI. The CDR3 is 13 residues long. The V gene lost 5 bases and the J gene lost 8 bases, with 15 bases spanning the gap. CDR3 in amino acids: CASSRLDSSGYTF. Written as DNA, the CDR3 is TGTGCCAGCAGTCGTCTGGACAGTTCGGGCTACACCTTC.

The chain has TRBV7-2 and TRBJ2-3; 15 nucleotides agree with TRBD2. Germline assignment: CDR1 SGHTA and CDR2 FQGNSA. The CDR3 is 17 residues long. Trimming removed 3 bases from V and 7 bases from J; junction bases left unmatched: 8. The CDR3 loop is CASSLAYGTSGGNTQYF. CDR3 in DNA: TGTGCCAGCAGCTTGGCCTATGGGACTAGCGGGGGGAATACGCAGTATTTT.

This clone has more than one count but fewer than ten. V and J are TRBV2 and TRBJ2-6; no reliable D call. V was clipped by 6 bases and J by 1 base, with 4 bases between them. Germline assignment: CDR1 SNHLY and CDR2 FYNNEI. This CDR3 is 13 amino acids long. Here the CDR3 DNA reads TGTGCCAGCAGGGGGTCTGGGGCCAACGTCCTGACTTTC. Its translation: CASRGSGANVLTF.

The CDR3 DNA sequence: TGTGCCACCGGCCGCCCTAATGAAAAACTGTTTTTT. This sequence encodes CATGRPNEKLFF. This rearrangement joins TRBV28 to TRBJ1-4; D unclear. This CDR3 comprises 12 residues. CDR1 is MDHEN and CDR2 is SYDVKM in the germline V gene. V lost 10 bases, J lost 3 bases, and 9 bases lay in between.

The chain recombines TRBV6-6 with TRBJ2-1, with unresolved D. V gave up 7 bases and J gave up 6 bases, with 13 bases separating them. CDR1 and CDR2 from the germline V gene are MNHNY and SVGAGI (reference sequence). The CDR3 sequence is 13 residues long. Here the CDR3 reads CASTSDPLNEQFF. The CDR3 bases are TGTGCCAGCACCAGCGACCCACTCAATGAGCAGTTCTTC.

There are a few counts of this clone. Other DNA sequences from this sample encode an identical CDR3 as well. The chain carries TRBV7-2 and TRBJ2-5; D not certain. With 4 bases removed from V and 1 base from J, the gap between germline ends came to 7 bases. Germline V gives CDR1 SGHTA, CDR2 FQGNSA. There are 13 residues in the CDR3. CDR3 residues: CASSSRTQETQYF. The CDR3, as DNA: TGTGCCAGCAGCTCCCGGACCCAAGAGACCCAGTACTTC.

This sequence joins TRBV4-1 and TRBJ2-1; the match to TRBD2 covers 7 bases. CDR1 MGHRA and CDR2 YSYEKL come from the germline V gene. Trimming removed 3 bases from V and 4 bases from J; junction bases left unmatched: 6. CDR3 length equals 15 residues. The CDR3 sequence is CASSQGERGYNEQFF. As DNA, the CDR3 is TGCGCCAGCAGCCAGGGGGAGCGGGGTTACAATGAGCAGTTCTTC.

This chain connects TRBV5-1 to TRBJ2-7; the D gene is possibly TRBD2 (6 bases). The germline CDR1 and CDR2 sequences are SGHRS and YFSETQ. There are 15 residues in the CDR3. Trimming shortened V by 0 bases and J by 5 bases, and 15 bases separated the two germline ends. The CDR3 nucleotides read TGCGCCAGCAGCTTGGGTCCAGCGGGCGGGAACGAGCAGTACTTC. Amino acid sequence: CASSLGPAGGNEQYF.

Written as DNA, the CDR3 is TGTGCCAGCAGCTTAGGAATCGGAGACACCGGGGAGCTGTTTTTT. Protein product: CASSLGIGDTGELFF. The V gene is TRBV11-2, the J gene TRBJ2-2; D is undetermined. There are 15 residues in the CDR3. Trimming took 1 base from V and 3 from J, leaving 9 bases between them. Looked up from germline, CDR1 is SGHAT and CDR2 is FQNNGV.

The CDR3 DNA sequence: TGTGCCAGCAGCCCTAGGGTCCCTAGCGGGGGGAACCAAGAGACCCAGTACTTC. Translated, it gives CASSPRVPSGGNQETQYF. V gene TRBV11-2 combines with J gene TRBJ2-5; 11 bases fit TRBD2. CDR3 length equals 18 residues. Germline assignment: CDR1 SGHAT and CDR2 FQNNGV. The V gene end was trimmed by 5 bases and the J gene end by 0 bases; junction bases not matched to a gene: 11. The variable domain in full, with the rest retrieved from reference TRBV11-2 and TRBJ2-5, is EAGVAQSPRYKIIEKRQSVAFWCNPISGHATLYWYQQILGQGPKLLIQFQNNGVVDDSQLPKDRFSAERLKGVDSTLKIQPAKLEDSAVYLCASSPRVPSGGNQETQYFGPGTRLLVL.